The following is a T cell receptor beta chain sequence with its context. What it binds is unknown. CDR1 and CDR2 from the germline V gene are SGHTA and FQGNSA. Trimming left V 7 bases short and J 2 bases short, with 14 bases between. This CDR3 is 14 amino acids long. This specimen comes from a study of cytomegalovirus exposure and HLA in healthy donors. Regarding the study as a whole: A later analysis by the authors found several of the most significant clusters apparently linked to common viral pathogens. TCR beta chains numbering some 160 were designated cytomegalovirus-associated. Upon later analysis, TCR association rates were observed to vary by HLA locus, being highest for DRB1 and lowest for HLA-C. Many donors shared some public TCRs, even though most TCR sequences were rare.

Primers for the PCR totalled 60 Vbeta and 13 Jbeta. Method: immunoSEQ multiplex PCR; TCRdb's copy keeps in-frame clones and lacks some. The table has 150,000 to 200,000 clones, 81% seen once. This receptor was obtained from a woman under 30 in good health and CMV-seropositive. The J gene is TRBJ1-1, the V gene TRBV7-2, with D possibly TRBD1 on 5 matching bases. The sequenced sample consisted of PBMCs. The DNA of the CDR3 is TGTGCCAGCACTTCATCAGGGTACAACACTGAAGCTTTCTTT. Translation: CASTSSGYNTEAFF. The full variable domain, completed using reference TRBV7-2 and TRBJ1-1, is GAGVSQSPSNKVTEKGKDVELRCDPISGHTALYWYRQSLGQGLEFLIYFQGNSAPDKSGLPSDRFSAERTGGSVSTLTIQRTQQEDSAVYLCASTSSGYNTEAFFGQGTRLTVV.